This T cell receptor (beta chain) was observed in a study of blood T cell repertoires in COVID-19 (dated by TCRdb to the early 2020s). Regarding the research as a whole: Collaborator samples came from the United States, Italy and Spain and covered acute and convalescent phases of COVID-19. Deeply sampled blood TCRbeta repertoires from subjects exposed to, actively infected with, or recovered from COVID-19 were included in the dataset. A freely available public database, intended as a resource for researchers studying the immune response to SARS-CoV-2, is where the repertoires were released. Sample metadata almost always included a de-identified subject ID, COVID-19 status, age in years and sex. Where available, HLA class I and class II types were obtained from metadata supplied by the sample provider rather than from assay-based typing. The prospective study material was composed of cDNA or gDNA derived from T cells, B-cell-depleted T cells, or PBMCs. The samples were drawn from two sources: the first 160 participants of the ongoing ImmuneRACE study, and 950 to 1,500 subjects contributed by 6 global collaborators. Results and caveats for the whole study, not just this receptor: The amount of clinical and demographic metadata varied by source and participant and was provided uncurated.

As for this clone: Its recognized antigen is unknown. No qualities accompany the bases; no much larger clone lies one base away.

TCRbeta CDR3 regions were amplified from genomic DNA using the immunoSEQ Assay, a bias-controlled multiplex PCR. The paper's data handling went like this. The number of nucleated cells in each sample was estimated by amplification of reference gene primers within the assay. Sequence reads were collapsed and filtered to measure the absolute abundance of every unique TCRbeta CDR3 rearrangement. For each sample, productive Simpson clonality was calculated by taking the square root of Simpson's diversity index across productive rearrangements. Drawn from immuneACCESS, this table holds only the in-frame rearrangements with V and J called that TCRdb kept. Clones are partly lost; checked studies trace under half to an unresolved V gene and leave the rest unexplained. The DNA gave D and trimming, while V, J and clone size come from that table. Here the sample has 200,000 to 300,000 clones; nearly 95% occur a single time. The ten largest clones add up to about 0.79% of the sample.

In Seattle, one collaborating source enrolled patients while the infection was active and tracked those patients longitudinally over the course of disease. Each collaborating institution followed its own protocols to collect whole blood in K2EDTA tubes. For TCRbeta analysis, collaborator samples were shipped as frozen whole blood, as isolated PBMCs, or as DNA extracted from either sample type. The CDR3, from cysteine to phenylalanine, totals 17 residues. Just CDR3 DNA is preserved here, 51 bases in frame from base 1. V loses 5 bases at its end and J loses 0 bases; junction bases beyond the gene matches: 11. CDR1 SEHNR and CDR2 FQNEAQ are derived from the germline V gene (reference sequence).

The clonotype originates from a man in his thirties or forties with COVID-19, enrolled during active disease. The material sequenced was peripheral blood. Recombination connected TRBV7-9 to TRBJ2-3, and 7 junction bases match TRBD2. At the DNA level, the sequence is TGTGCCAGCAGCCCACGACCGCTAGCGGCTAGCACAGATACGCAGTATTTT. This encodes CASSPRPLAASTDTQYF.